This TCR beta chain was captured by sequencing in a study of T cell responses to AZD1222 COVID-19 vaccine. Study outcomes and limitations: Vaccine-associated CD4 TCRs ranged over spike, dominating at 160-218 and 743-854. Once two AZD1222 doses were given, Spike-specific TCR breadth and depth went up. At baseline, just a handful of AZD1222 recipients tested seropositive.

The sample holds one count of this clone. Its antigen is unidentified. The CDR3 sequence is 13 residues long. Between the trimmed V and J ends, which lost 5 bases and 7 bases, there was a span of 11 bases. Germline CDR1 reads MNHEY; CDR2 reads SVGAGI. Data came from immunoSEQ multiplex PCR; TCRdb stores just in-frame clones and leaves some out. The sample contains more than 85,000 clones, 80% to 90% of which appear only once. The chain links TRBV6-5 to TRBJ2-2, with D perhaps TRBD1 (6 bases). This sequence originates from an adult who received the AZD1222 COVID-19 vaccine. Sequenced material: peripheral blood, taken 28 days after the second AZD1222 dose. The CDR3 protein is CASSRTALGELFF. CDR3 nucleotide sequence: TGTGCCAGCAGTCGGACAGCCCTCGGGGAGCTGTTTTTT.